The rows below give T cell receptor beta chains drawn from one sample of a study of T-cell reconstitution after alpha-beta-depleted transplantation in children. One entry per CDR3 protein results from TCRdb running MiXCR on the PCR reads. Of around 480,000 distinct CDR3 sequences in the sample, about 33% were seen once. The material sequenced was PBMCs from the stem cell graft donor, taken from the stem cell graft. The receptors here all came from a human donor who donated a stem cell graft to a child with aplastic anemia. CDR3s include the opening cysteine and the closing phenylalanine or tryptophan. A D gene is named only where the DNA matches it firmly. The size entry is marked missing in some rows and otherwise reads once, few, many or a size class.

D: NA; V: TRBV7-2; J: TRBJ2-3; size: many; DNA: TGTGCCAGCAGGCGGCAGGGACCCACAGATACGCAGTATTTT; CDR3: CASRRQGPTDTQYF
D: NA; V: TRBV6-2/TRBV6-3; J: TRBJ2-2; size: few; DNA: TGTGCCAGCAATAGCCAGGGTATAACCGGGGAGCTGTTTTTT; CDR3: CASNSQGITGELFF
D: TRBD2; V: TRBV15; J: TRBJ2-1; size: NA; DNA: TGTGCCACCAGCACCGGACTAGCGGGAGTAAATGAGCAGTTCTTC; CDR3: CATSTGLAGVNEQFF
D: NA; V: TRBV9; J: TRBJ2-3; size: NA; DNA: TGTGCCAGCAGCCCCCCCGACACAAAGACGCAGTATTTT; CDR3: CASSPPDTKTQYF
D: TRBD1; V: TRBV12-3/TRBV12-4; J: TRBJ2-4; size: NA; DNA: TGTGCCAGCACATTGCAGGGGGCCGGAAACATTCAGTACTTC; CDR3: CASTLQGAGNIQYF
D: NA; V: TRBV7-2; J: TRBJ2-1; size: NA; DNA: TGTGCCAGCAGCTTAGCGCTCGGGCCGTCGGTCGGCTCCTACAATGAGCAGTTCTTC; CDR3: CASSLALGPSVGSYNEQFF
D: NA; V: TRBV9; J: TRBJ2-7; size: few; DNA: TGTGCCAGCAGCGTAGGGCAGGGAGCACAGAACGAGCAGTACTTC; CDR3: CASSVGQGAQNEQYF
D: TRBD2; V: TRBV4-3; J: TRBJ2-1; size: few; DNA: TGCGCCAGCAGCCAACGGACCCCTGCTAGCGGGAGTGTCAATGAGCAGTTCTTC; CDR3: CASSQRTPASGSVNEQFF
D: TRBD2; V: TRBV12-3/TRBV12-4; J: TRBJ2-1; size: NA; DNA: TGTGCCAGCAGTGTGACTAGCGGGAATGATGAGCAGTTCTTC; CDR3: CASSVTSGNDEQFF
D: TRBD1; V: TRBV7-9; J: TRBJ1-5; size: many; DNA: TGTGCCAGCAGCCCGACAGGGAGCAATCAGCCCCAGCATTTT; CDR3: CASSPTGSNQPQHF
D: NA; V: TRBV7-2; J: TRBJ1-2; size: NA; DNA: TGTGCCAGCAGCTTTAGCGGAAGTGTGAAGTATGGCTACACCTTC; CDR3: CASSFSGSVKYGYTF
D: TRBD2; V: TRBV6-5; J: TRBJ2-1; size: NA; DNA: TGTGCCAGCAGTTACTCGATTTCGGGAGGAGGTGAGCAGTTCTTC; CDR3: CASSYSISGGGEQFF
D: TRBD1; V: TRBV5-5; J: TRBJ1-6; size: NA; DNA: TGTGCCAGCAGCTTGGAAAGGACAGGGGGCGCCGGATCACCCCTCCACTTT; CDR3: CASSLERTGGAGSPLHF
D: NA; V: TRBV11-2; J: TRBJ2-6; size: few; DNA: TGTGCCAGCAGCTTAGATGGGGCGCCAGGGGCCAACGTCCTGACTTTC; CDR3: CASSLDGAPGANVLTF
D: TRBD1; V: TRBV4-1; J: TRBJ1-2; size: once; DNA: TGCGCCAGCAGCCAGATCCAGGGGGATTTCTATGGCTACACCTTC; CDR3: CASSQIQGDFYGYTF
D: TRBD1; V: TRBV3-1; J: TRBJ2-5; size: NA; DNA: TGTGCCAGCACCAAGGCAGGGGGTGAGACCCAGTACTTC; CDR3: CASTKAGGETQYF
D: NA; V: TRBV20-1; J: TRBJ2-2; size: NA; DNA: TGCAGTGCTCGCCGACTAGAAGACGGGGAGCTGTTTTTT; CDR3: CSARRLEDGELFF
D: TRBD1; V: TRBV24-1; J: TRBJ1-2; size: NA; DNA: TGTGCCACCAGTGCCACCCCCGGACAGGGGGCTGATGGCTACACCTTC; CDR3: CATSATPGQGADGYTF
D: NA; V: TRBV7-6; J: TRBJ1-3; size: NA; DNA: TGTGCCAGCAGCCCTGGTGGAGGTGGTGGAAACACCATATATTTT; CDR3: CASSPGGGGGNTIYF
D: TRBD2; V: TRBV11-3; J: TRBJ2-1; size: NA; DNA: TGTGCCAGCAGCCACGGGAGGGCCGCCTCGGATGAGCAGTTCTTC; CDR3: CASSHGRAASDEQFF
D: NA; V: TRBV5-1; J: TRBJ1-1; size: NA; DNA: TGCGCCAGCAGCTTTATCACGAGCATGAACACTGAAGCTTTCTTT; CDR3: CASSFITSMNTEAFF
D: NA; V: TRBV18; J: TRBJ1-1; size: NA; DNA: TGTGCCAGCTTCGGGGAGGGAATCGGCACTGAAGCTTTCTTT; CDR3: CASFGEGIGTEAFF
D: TRBD1; V: TRBV20-1; J: TRBJ2-5; size: many; DNA: TGCAGTGCTAGAAGGACAGGGGGCATAGGAGAGACCCAGTACTTC; CDR3: CSARRTGGIGETQYF
D: NA; V: TRBV12-3/TRBV12-4; J: TRBJ1-3; size: NA; DNA: TGTGCCAGCAGTCTGGGGACGGATCGTTCGGCCATATATTTT; CDR3: CASSLGTDRSAIYF
D: NA; V: TRBV7-2; J: TRBJ2-1; size: NA; DNA: TGTGCCAGCAGCCCCAGAATGGGGGGCAATGAGCAGTTCTTC; CDR3: CASSPRMGGNEQFF
D: TRBD2; V: TRBV3-1; J: TRBJ2-7; size: NA; DNA: TGTGCCAGCAGCCCTGGTAGCGGGAGGATTCGCTCCTACGAGCAGTACTTC; CDR3: CASSPGSGRIRSYEQYF
D: TRBD2; V: TRBV6-5; J: TRBJ2-3; size: NA; DNA: TGTGCCAGCAGTAACCACCCTAGCGGGAACCCCACAGATACGCAGTATTTT; CDR3: CASSNHPSGNPTDTQYF
D: TRBD2; V: TRBV9; J: TRBJ2-1; size: NA; DNA: TGTGCCAGCAGTCCGGGACTAGCGGGAGGGCCTCACTACAATGAGCAGTTCTTC; CDR3: CASSPGLAGGPHYNEQFF
D: NA; V: TRBV20-1; J: TRBJ2-5; size: few; DNA: TGCAGTGCTAGGTTTCCAGGTCGGCTAGTCCAAGAGACCCAGTACTTC; CDR3: CSARFPGRLVQETQYF
D: TRBD2; V: TRBV7-3; J: TRBJ2-7; size: NA; DNA: TGTGCCAGCAGCTTGGGACTAGCGGCCTCCGAGCAGTACTTC; CDR3: CASSLGLAASEQYF
D: NA; V: TRBV7-2; J: TRBJ1-1; size: NA; DNA: TGTGCCAGCAGCATTATTCCGGGACCACCGAACACTGAAGCTTTCTTT; CDR3: CASSIIPGPPNTEAFF
D: NA; V: TRBV9; J: TRBJ1-6; size: NA; DNA: TGTGCCAGCAGCAGCACAGTTAATTCACCCCTCCACTTT; CDR3: CASSSTVNSPLHF
D: NA; V: TRBV5-1; J: TRBJ1-4; size: NA; DNA: TGCGCCAGCAGCTTGACCGGGACACCGGTCGACGGGCTGTTTTTT; CDR3: CASSLTGTPVDGLFF
D: TRBD2; V: TRBV24-1; J: TRBJ2-1; size: few; DNA: TGTGCCACCAGTGATAGCACTAGCGGGATTTCCTACAATGAGCAGTTCTTC; CDR3: CATSDSTSGISYNEQFF
D: TRBD1; V: TRBV7-2; J: TRBJ2-7; size: NA; DNA: TGTGCCAGCAGCTTGGGACAGCCCTCTGAGCAGTACTTC; CDR3: CASSLGQPSEQYF
D: TRBD1; V: TRBV7-9; J: TRBJ2-1; size: once; DNA: TGTGCCAGCAGTTTAGGGCCCAGGGGGCACAATGAGCAGTTCTTC; CDR3: CASSLGPRGHNEQFF
D: TRBD1; V: TRBV14; J: TRBJ2-3; size: NA; DNA: TGTGCCAGCATGTCCAGTGAGGGGGCGCGTAGAACAGATACGCAGTATTTT; CDR3: CASMSSEGARRTDTQYF
D: TRBD2; V: TRBV25-1; J: TRBJ2-3; size: few; DNA: TGTGCCAGCAGACCGGGACTAGCGGGAGGGGATACGCAGTATTTT; CDR3: CASRPGLAGGDTQYF
D: TRBD2; V: TRBV29-1; J: TRBJ2-1; size: NA; DNA: TGCAGCGGGGGATCGGGACTAGTCCCCCGTGAGCAGTTCTTC; CDR3: CSGGSGLVPREQFF
D: NA; V: TRBV12-3/TRBV12-4; J: TRBJ1-5; size: NA; DNA: TGTGCCAGCAGACAGGGAAATAGCAATCAGCCCCAGCATTTT; CDR3: CASRQGNSNQPQHF
D: TRBD2; V: TRBV20-1; J: TRBJ2-5; size: few; DNA: TGCAGTGCTAGACTACTAGCGGGAGGGCTTCGGGAGACCCAGTACTTC; CDR3: CSARLLAGGLRETQYF
D: NA; V: TRBV20-1; J: TRBJ1-5; size: NA; DNA: TGCAGTGCCGATCAGGACAGACTAAATCAGCCCCAGCATTTT; CDR3: CSADQDRLNQPQHF
D: NA; V: TRBV5-6; J: TRBJ2-5; size: NA; DNA: TGTGCCAGCAGCTTGGCATGGTCCCAAGAGACCCAGTACTTC; CDR3: CASSLAWSQETQYF
D: NA; V: TRBV6-1; J: TRBJ2-5; size: NA; DNA: TGTGCCAGCAGTAAGGTGGTAGGCCGCCCTCAAGAGACCCAGTACTTC; CDR3: CASSKVVGRPQETQYF
D: TRBD2; V: TRBV10-3; J: TRBJ2-3; size: NA; DNA: TGTGCCATCAGTGGGCTATTTACTAGCGGGAACCAACCCAGCACAGATACGCAGTATTTT; CDR3: CAISGLFTSGNQPSTDTQYF
D: TRBD1; V: TRBV6-1; J: TRBJ2-7; size: NA; DNA: TGTGCCAGCAGTCGAGACAGGGGTGGAGGCGAGCAGTACTTC; CDR3: CASSRDRGGGEQYF